This is a list of T cell receptor beta chains from one sample in a study of blood T cell repertoires in COVID-19. The repertoire was sequenced with immunoSEQ multiplex PCR; TCRdb's copy has only in-frame clones and lacks some. In the table there are some 390,000 clones, about 87% of which are singletons. Sequencing was carried out using peripheral blood. These receptors were taken from a woman aged 55-69 years with COVID-19, enrolled during active disease. The CDR3 runs from the conserved cysteine through the conserved F or W. Fields, in order: D gene, J gene, V gene, clone size, CDR3 DNA, CDR3 protein. D genes are given only for firm matches. For some rows the clone size is stated as once, few or many, or as a class when expanded; others skip it.

>.|TRBJ2-2|TRBV6-5|.
TGTGCCAGCAGCTCCGAGTACAGGACGGCCGGGGAGCTGTTTTTT
CASSSEYRTAGELFF
>TRBD1|TRBJ2-5|TRBV28|once
TGTGCCAGCAGTCTCGACAGGGGGCGAGAGACCCAGTACTTC
CASSLDRGRETQYF
>TRBD1|TRBJ1-2|TRBV3-1/TRBV3-2|.
TGTGCCAGCAGCCAGACAGGGAACGGCTACACCTTC
CASSQTGNGYTF
>.|TRBJ1-3|TRBV12-5|few
TGTGCTAGTGGTCTGTTGGTGGCGGAGGCAGGAAACACCATATATTTT
CASGLLVAEAGNTIYF
>.|TRBJ1-1|TRBV29-1|once
TGCAGCGTCTCAAGGGGTGGGATTGACACTGAAGCTTTCTTT
CSVSRGGIDTEAFF
>.|TRBJ2-1|TRBV6-2/TRBV6-3|few
TGTGCCAGCACCCCACAGGGAAGCAATGAGCAGTTCTTC
CASTPQGSNEQFF
>.|TRBJ1-2|TRBV18|.
TGTGCCAGCTCACCACCGTCAAGCGACAGGCTTGGCTACACCTTC
CASSPPSSDRLGYTF
>TRBD2|TRBJ2-1|TRBV9|.
TGTGCCAGCAGCCCCAGAGGGACTAGCGGGGGGGCCCACAATGAGCAGTTCTTC
CASSPRGTSGGAHNEQFF
>.|TRBJ1-2|TRBV19|.
TGTGCCAGTAGCCCAAAGCTCTATGGCTACACCTTC
CASSPKLYGYTF
>TRBD2|TRBJ2-3|TRBV6-1|.
TGTGCCAGCAGTGAAGCAGCGGGGGGGATCAGCACAGATACGCAGTATTTT
CASSEAAGGISTDTQYF
>.|TRBJ2-7|TRBV2|.
TGTGCCAGCAGTGGGTCCAGGGCGTCCTACGAGCAGTACTTC
CASSGSRASYEQYF
>TRBD1|TRBJ1-1|TRBV28|once
TGTGCCATCTTTCAGGGGGGAGAGAACACTGAAGCTTTCTTT
CAIFQGGENTEAFF
>.|TRBJ2-7|TRBV5-1|.
TGCGCCAGCAGCTTGGACGGTAGGGGCGAGCAGTACTTC
CASSLDGRGEQYF
>.|TRBJ1-2|TRBV9|.
TGTGCCAGCAGCTCAGGACAGTCGAACTATGGCTACACCTTC
CASSSGQSNYGYTF
>TRBD1|TRBJ1-5|TRBV9|.
TGTGCCAGCAGCGCCGGGACAGGGGTCGCCCAGCCCCAGCATTTT
CASSAGTGVAQPQHF
>.|TRBJ2-1|TRBV5-1|.
TGCGCCAGCAGCTTCTCGGGAGTCTCCTACAATGAGCAGTTCTTC
CASSFSGVSYNEQFF
>TRBD2|TRBJ2-3|TRBV7-6|.
TGTGCCAGCAGCCTCGGCGGACTAGCCTCAGATACGCAGTATTTT
CASSLGGLASDTQYF
>.|TRBJ1-3|TRBV21-1|.
TGTGCCAGCAGCAGTAGGGACAGGGGAAACACCATATATTTT
CASSSRDRGNTIYF
>TRBD1|TRBJ1-4|TRBV10-2|.
TGCGCCAGCGGGGGGACAGCCCAAAGCCTGTTTTTT
CASGGTAQSLFF
>.|TRBJ1-1|TRBV5-1|.
TGCGCCAGCAGCTTGGAGGGGCAGGGAAGGTCGTCTGTCTTT
CASSLEGQGRSSVF
>TRBD2|TRBJ2-5|TRBV5-1|.
TGCGCCAGCAGGTCCGGGACTAGTTTCGAGACCCAGTACTTC
CASRSGTSFETQYF
>.|TRBJ1-5|TRBV28|.
TGTGCCAGCAGTACAGGGCCGGCCAAGACCCAGCATTTT
CASSTGPAKTQHF
>TRBD2|TRBJ2-1|TRBV6-4|.
TGTGCCAGCAGTGACGGAGGACTAGGAAACAATGAGCAGTTCTTC
CASSDGGLGNNEQFF
>.|TRBJ1-5|TRBV18|.
TGTGCCAGCTCACTGACGGACTATAGCAATCAGCCCCAGCATTTT
CASSLTDYSNQPQHF
>TRBD2|TRBJ2-1|TRBV7-7|.
TGTGCCAGCAGCCCACACCTACTAGCGGGGGGGAGAAATGAGCAGTTCTTC
CASSPHLLAGGRNEQFF
>.|TRBJ2-2|TRBV4-2|.
TGTGCCAGCAGCCCCCGGGGAGGAACCGGGGAGCTGTTTTTT
CASSPRGGTGELFF
>.|TRBJ1-5|TRBV19|.
TGTGCCAGTAGTATAGGACAGGCCTGGCCCCAGCATTTT
CASSIGQAWPQHF
>TRBD2|TRBJ2-3|TRBV6-5|.
TGTGCCAGCAGACTGGCGGGGGAGGGAACGCAGTATTTT
CASRLAGEGTQYF
>TRBD1|TRBJ2-1|TRBV5-6|.
TGTGCCAGCAGCCGATTTCTAACAGGGGGCAATGAGCAGTTCTTC
CASSRFLTGGNEQFF
>.|TRBJ2-7|TRBV12-5|.
TGTGCTAGTGGTTTGGTAGTGGCGGGGAGCTACGAGCAGTACTTC
CASGLVVAGSYEQYF
>.|TRBJ2-5|TRBV6-6|.
TGTGCCAGCAGTTACTCGAGGGCGGAGGGGACCCAGTACTTC
CASSYSRAEGTQYF
>.|TRBJ1-6|TRBV27|once
TGTGCCAGCAGACACCGGGACTCAGGGTCACCCCTCCACTTT
CASRHRDSGSPLHF
>TRBD1|TRBJ1-6|TRBV28|few
TGTGCCAGCAGTTTCCGGGACAGGGTTAATTCACCCCTCCACTTT
CASSFRDRVNSPLHF
>.|TRBJ1-5|TRBV2|.
TGTGCCAGCAGTTCCAGGGTTAGCAATCAGCCCCAGCATTTT
CASSSRVSNQPQHF
>.|TRBJ2-3|TRBV6-5|once
TGTGCCAGCAGTCGACCGACTAGAGGAGATACGCAGTATTTT
CASSRPTRGDTQYF
>.|TRBJ1-3|TRBV6-5|.
TGTGCCAGCACCCGGGACTCCCGCTCTGGAAACACCATATATTTT
CASTRDSRSGNTIYF
>TRBD1|TRBJ2-5|TRBV27|.
TGTGCCAGCAGTTTCACTATCGACAGGGGTGGCGAGACCCAGTACTTC
CASSFTIDRGGETQYF
>TRBD1|TRBJ2-2|TRBV30|.
TGTGCCTGGAGTGTCACAGGGGGCGGGGAGCTGTTTTTT
CAWSVTGGGELFF
>.|TRBJ1-5|TRBV30|.
TGTGCCTGGAGTGAGGGGGAATTTAGCAATCAGCCCCAGCATTTT
CAWSEGEFSNQPQHF
>.|TRBJ1-2|TRBV7-9|once
TGTGCCATCGAATTAACAGGAAACTATGGCTACACCTTC
CAIELTGNYGYTF
>TRBD1|TRBJ1-2|TRBV12-3/TRBV12-4|.
TGTGCCAGCAGGACAGGGTATGGCTACACCTTC
CASRTGYGYTF
>TRBD1|TRBJ1-2|TRBV5-6|.
TGTGCCAGCAGCTTCAAGACAGGGGGCAATAGCTACACCTTC
CASSFKTGGNSYTF
>TRBD1|TRBJ1-3|TRBV5-1|.
TGCGCCAGCAGCCACGACCCGACAGGGGCTGGAAACACCATATATTTT
CASSHDPTGAGNTIYF
>.|TRBJ1-5|TRBV3-1/TRBV3-2|.
TGTGCCAGCAGCCTAGACGTTGTGAATCAGCCCCAGCATTTT
CASSLDVVNQPQHF
>.|TRBJ2-2|TRBV6-5|.
TGTGCCAGCACCGGACAGAACACCGGGGAGCTGTTTTTT
CASTGQNTGELFF